Listed below are T cell receptor beta chains from one sample, sequenced in a study of T cells in Graves' hyperthyroidism and ophthalmopathy. TCRdb independently ran MiXCR on the multiplex PCR reads; one entry per CDR3 protein. Of about 740,000 distinct CDR3 sequences in the sample, approximately 14% are singletons; the top ten hold more than 8.5%. Sequencing was performed on blood. Receptor source: a woman under 30 with Graves' hyperthyroidism. Each CDR3 is given with its conserved first and last residue. D genes are given only for firm matches. A row's size may be missing; if present it is once, few, many or a size class.

d_gene: NA
abundance: few
j_gene: TRBJ1-4
v_gene: TRBV9
CDR3nt: TGTGCCAGCAGCCGGCTCAGGGGAATCGGGCCAACTAATGAAAAACTGTTTTTT
CDR3aa: CASSRLRGIGPTNEKLFF

d_gene: TRBD2
abundance: few
j_gene: TRBJ2-7
v_gene: TRBV5-6
CDR3nt: TGTGCCAGCAGCACCTTTGGCGGGAGGGCCTACGAGCAGTACTTC
CDR3aa: CASSTFGGRAYEQYF

d_gene: NA
abundance: many
j_gene: TRBJ1-4
v_gene: TRBV28
CDR3nt: TGTGCCAGCAGTACTCAGGGATCAAAACTGTTTTTT
CDR3aa: CASSTQGSKLFF

d_gene: TRBD1
abundance: NA
j_gene: TRBJ1-2
v_gene: TRBV4-1
CDR3nt: TGCGCCAGCAGCACGCGGGACAGGGAGATCTATGGCTACACCTTC
CDR3aa: CASSTRDREIYGYTF

d_gene: TRBD2
abundance: many
j_gene: TRBJ2-1
v_gene: TRBV30
CDR3nt: TGTGCCTGGATGGGCTGGCCGGGAGGGAATGAGCAGTTCTTC
CDR3aa: CAWMGWPGGNEQFF

d_gene: NA
abundance: many
j_gene: TRBJ1-4
v_gene: TRBV30
CDR3nt: TGTGCCTGGAGTGTACGGGCAGGAGGCGAAAAACTGTTTTTT
CDR3aa: CAWSVRAGGEKLFF

d_gene: TRBD2
abundance: NA
j_gene: TRBJ2-7
v_gene: TRBV20-1
CDR3nt: TGCAGTGCTTTTAGCGGGACTCGCGCCTACGAGCAGTACTTC
CDR3aa: CSAFSGTRAYEQYF

d_gene: TRBD2
abundance: NA
j_gene: TRBJ2-5
v_gene: TRBV6-2/TRBV6-3
CDR3nt: TGTGCCAGCAGGAACCTACTAGCGGGAGAGTCGGAGACCCAGTACTTC
CDR3aa: CASRNLLAGESETQYF

d_gene: NA
abundance: NA
j_gene: TRBJ1-3
v_gene: TRBV10-3
CDR3nt: TGTGCCATCAGCATGGAGGGAAACACCATATATTTT
CDR3aa: CAISMEGNTIYF

d_gene: TRBD2
abundance: many
j_gene: TRBJ2-7
v_gene: TRBV6-1
CDR3nt: TGTGCCAGCAGTGCGGGAGGGGTCTACGAGCAGTACTTC
CDR3aa: CASSAGGVYEQYF

d_gene: NA
abundance: few
j_gene: TRBJ1-2
v_gene: TRBV6-2/TRBV6-3
CDR3nt: TGTGCCAGCAGTTACTCGACACCCTCGGCCCCCTATGGCTACACCTTC
CDR3aa: CASSYSTPSAPYGYTF

d_gene: TRBD2
abundance: many
j_gene: TRBJ2-3
v_gene: TRBV7-9
CDR3nt: TGTGCCAGCAGCTCCGGGGGACTAGCGGGAGGAGATACGCAGTATTTT
CDR3aa: CASSSGGLAGGDTQYF

d_gene: TRBD2
abundance: NA
j_gene: TRBJ2-2
v_gene: TRBV20-1
CDR3nt: TGCAGTGCTAAGGAGCGGGAGGCCACCGGGGAGCTGTTTTTT
CDR3aa: CSAKEREATGELFF

d_gene: TRBD1
abundance: many
j_gene: TRBJ2-7
v_gene: TRBV28
CDR3nt: TGTGCCAGCAGTTTCGACAGGGTAGACGAGCAGTACTTC
CDR3aa: CASSFDRVDEQYF

d_gene: TRBD1
abundance: few
j_gene: TRBJ1-2
v_gene: TRBV19
CDR3nt: TGTGCCAGTAGTACCCGTCGGGACAGCCTCTATGGCTACACCTTC
CDR3aa: CASSTRRDSLYGYTF

d_gene: NA
abundance: many
j_gene: TRBJ2-1
v_gene: TRBV7-6
CDR3nt: TGTGCCAGCAGCTTACGGCTAGCGACCTACAATGAGCAGTTCTTC
CDR3aa: CASSLRLATYNEQFF

d_gene: TRBD1
abundance: few
j_gene: TRBJ2-7
v_gene: TRBV30
CDR3nt: TGTGCCTGGAGTGGCCCCGGACAGGGGGTGGGGTACGAGCAGTACTTC
CDR3aa: CAWSGPGQGVGYEQYF

d_gene: TRBD2
abundance: many
j_gene: TRBJ2-7
v_gene: TRBV5-1
CDR3nt: TGCGCCAGCAGCTGGGGACTAGCGGGATACTACGAGCAGTACTTC
CDR3aa: CASSWGLAGYYEQYF

d_gene: NA
abundance: NA
j_gene: TRBJ1-5
v_gene: TRBV24-1
CDR3nt: TGTGCCACCAGTGATTTGTCACAGGCTGGCAATCAGCCCCAGCATTTT
CDR3aa: CATSDLSQAGNQPQHF

d_gene: NA
abundance: many
j_gene: TRBJ2-7
v_gene: TRBV5-1
CDR3nt: TGCGCCAGCAATATTGGGATTAGCGGTTACTCCTACGAGCAGTACTTC
CDR3aa: CASNIGISGYSYEQYF

d_gene: NA
abundance: few
j_gene: TRBJ2-7
v_gene: TRBV19
CDR3nt: TGTGCCAGTAGAAGACAGGGCATGCGGGGCTACGAGCAGTACTTC
CDR3aa: CASRRQGMRGYEQYF

d_gene: NA
abundance: many
j_gene: TRBJ2-1
v_gene: TRBV12-3/TRBV12-4
CDR3nt: TGTGCCAGCAGTTCTAGCCTGGCGCCCAATGATGAGCAGTTCTTC
CDR3aa: CASSSSLAPNDEQFF

d_gene: NA
abundance: NA
j_gene: TRBJ2-2
v_gene: TRBV12-3/TRBV12-4
CDR3nt: TGTGCCAGCTCCAAAATCTCGATCACCGGGGAGCTGTTTTTT
CDR3aa: CASSKISITGELFF

d_gene: NA
abundance: NA
j_gene: TRBJ1-2
v_gene: TRBV4-3
CDR3nt: TGCGCCAGCAGCCAACAAACAGGGAGCGGGCGCTATGGCTACACCTTC
CDR3aa: CASSQQTGSGRYGYTF

d_gene: TRBD2
abundance: NA
j_gene: TRBJ2-1
v_gene: TRBV20-1
CDR3nt: TGCAGTGCGGGGGAGGGACCTCGCCCCGGGGAGCAGTTCTTC
CDR3aa: CSAGEGPRPGEQFF

d_gene: NA
abundance: many
j_gene: TRBJ2-7
v_gene: TRBV7-9
CDR3nt: TGTGCCAGCAGCGCGGAGGTACAGGTCTACGAGCAGTACTTC
CDR3aa: CASSAEVQVYEQYF

d_gene: NA
abundance: NA
j_gene: TRBJ2-3
v_gene: TRBV19
CDR3nt: TGTGCCAGTAGTGCCCTAGGGGGGGGGCTTGGAGATACGCAGTATTTT
CDR3aa: CASSALGGGLGDTQYF

d_gene: NA
abundance: many
j_gene: TRBJ2-1
v_gene: TRBV18
CDR3nt: TGTGCCAGCTCACCATATCAGTCCTACAATGAGCAGTTCTTC
CDR3aa: CASSPYQSYNEQFF

d_gene: TRBD1
abundance: few
j_gene: TRBJ1-4
v_gene: TRBV11-2
CDR3nt: TGTGCCAGCAGCTTTATTGCCGGACAGGGCCGGGAAAAACTGTTTTTT
CDR3aa: CASSFIAGQGREKLFF

d_gene: NA
abundance: many
j_gene: TRBJ2-2
v_gene: TRBV29-1
CDR3nt: TGCAGCGTTGGCTACCAGAGCACCGGGGAGCTGTTTTTT
CDR3aa: CSVGYQSTGELFF

d_gene: TRBD2
abundance: many
j_gene: TRBJ2-5
v_gene: TRBV3-1
CDR3nt: TGTGCCAGCAGCCACGGGGGGACCAGTAGCCCCATCGGAGAGACCCAGTACTTC
CDR3aa: CASSHGGTSSPIGETQYF

d_gene: NA
abundance: few
j_gene: TRBJ2-6
v_gene: TRBV3-1
CDR3nt: TGTGCCAGCAGCCCCCGGAGGGTAACTTACTCTGGGGCCAACGTCCTGACTTTC
CDR3aa: CASSPRRVTYSGANVLTF

d_gene: NA
abundance: NA
j_gene: TRBJ1-4
v_gene: TRBV11-2
CDR3nt: TGTGCCAGCAGCTCAGGGGTTTGGGAAAAACTGTTTTTT
CDR3aa: CASSSGVWEKLFF

d_gene: TRBD2
abundance: many
j_gene: TRBJ2-5
v_gene: TRBV24-1
CDR3nt: TGTGCCACCAGTGATTTGCCTAATAGTAAGACTAGCGGAGGGAGAGAGACCCAGTACTTC
CDR3aa: CATSDLPNSKTSGGRETQYF

d_gene: TRBD2
abundance: NA
j_gene: TRBJ2-1
v_gene: TRBV11-3
CDR3nt: TGTGCCAGCAGCCCAGGCAGCAGACTAGCGGCAACTTACAATGAGCAGTTCTTC
CDR3aa: CASSPGSRLAATYNEQFF

d_gene: NA
abundance: few
j_gene: TRBJ1-1
v_gene: TRBV6-1
CDR3nt: TGTGCCAGCACCTTAAGTGGATTCACTGAAGCTTTCTTT
CDR3aa: CASTLSGFTEAFF

d_gene: NA
abundance: many
j_gene: TRBJ1-2
v_gene: TRBV14
CDR3nt: TGTGCCAGCAGCCAAGATAGGGCCTTACATGGCTACACCTTC
CDR3aa: CASSQDRALHGYTF

d_gene: TRBD2
abundance: many
j_gene: TRBJ2-1
v_gene: TRBV2
CDR3nt: TGTGCCAGCAGTGAGATGAGGTGGCTAGCGGGCCGGAATGAGCAGTTCTTC
CDR3aa: CASSEMRWLAGRNEQFF

d_gene: TRBD2
abundance: many
j_gene: TRBJ2-1
v_gene: TRBV2
CDR3nt: TGTGCCAGCAGTGAAAGGCTAGCGGGAGTTAACAATGAGCAGTTCTTC
CDR3aa: CASSERLAGVNNEQFF

d_gene: TRBD1
abundance: many
j_gene: TRBJ2-7
v_gene: TRBV11-2
CDR3nt: TGTGCCAGCAGCTTAGGTCGAACAGGGGGAGACGAGCAGTACTTC
CDR3aa: CASSLGRTGGDEQYF

d_gene: TRBD2
abundance: few
j_gene: TRBJ2-7
v_gene: TRBV20-1
CDR3nt: TGCAGTGCCCTTAGGGCTAGCGGGAAAAGCGAGCAGTACTTC
CDR3aa: CSALRASGKSEQYF

d_gene: NA
abundance: NA
j_gene: TRBJ2-7
v_gene: TRBV18
CDR3nt: TGTGCCAGCTCACCAACTTACTCCCACGAGCAGTACTTC
CDR3aa: CASSPTYSHEQYF

d_gene: NA
abundance: few
j_gene: TRBJ2-1
v_gene: TRBV20-1
CDR3nt: TGCAGCCCACCCCCAGCGTTAGGGGACAATGAGCAGTTCTTC
CDR3aa: CSPPPALGDNEQFF

d_gene: NA
abundance: NA
j_gene: TRBJ2-1
v_gene: TRBV30
CDR3nt: TGTGCCTGGAAGGCTAGCGAATACGTGGGAAATGAGCAGTTCTTC
CDR3aa: CAWKASEYVGNEQFF

d_gene: TRBD2
abundance: few
j_gene: TRBJ2-5
v_gene: TRBV24-1
CDR3nt: TGTGCCACCAGTGACGCGGGACTAGCGGGCCCTTTTGGGGAGACCCAGTACTTC
CDR3aa: CATSDAGLAGPFGETQYF